This T cell receptor beta chain came from a study of Ad26.COV2.S vaccination and SARS-CoV-2 variants (dated by TCRdb to about 2021). For context, the study as a whole: The specificity and breadth of SARS-CoV-2-reactive T cell receptors after Ad26.COV2.S vaccination were assessed by TCRbeta repertoire sequencing. A total of 32 samples were included in the TCR-sequenced set, comprising about 20 Ad26.COV2.S vaccine recipients, 5 placebo recipients and 8 SARS-CoV-2 convalescent individuals. Results and caveats for the whole study, not just this receptor: According to the authors, total T cell responses may have been underestimated by the TCR breadth and depth analyses. After vaccination, substantial breadth of spike-specific CD8+ and CD4+ T cell responses was reported. Vaccine and placebo recipients had similar non-spike TCR breadth, a finding consistent with the vaccine containing only spike. Higher spike-specific TCR breadth was observed in Ad26.COV2.S recipients than in placebo recipients (P = 0.0014).

This clone was seen a single time. Its antigen remains unidentified. One base away there is no much larger clone; base qualities are not given. The sample's time point label, in plain terms: individuals recovered from natural SARS-CoV-2 infection. Taken from the germline V gene, the CDR1 and CDR2 loops are SGDLS and YYNGEE. Taken from cysteine to phenylalanine, the CDR3 has 14 residues. Here the CDR3 DNA is all that survives: 42 bases in frame from base 1. V lost 3 bases and J lost 2 bases, and the count of bases not matched to a germline gene is 3. TCRbeta CDR3 regions were sequenced with the immunoSEQ Assay. After extraction, genomic DNA underwent amplification by bias-controlled multiplex PCR, followed by high-throughput sequencing. The authors' pipeline ran thus. To quantify the absolute abundance of every unique TCRbeta CDR3 region, sequences were collapsed and filtered. T cell fraction was estimated by normalization of TCRbeta template counts to usable DNA, with usable DNA being measured through amplification of reference genes present in all nucleated cells. Repertoire TCRs were annotated as SARS-CoV-2-specific by exact matching of V gene, CDR3 amino acid sequence and J gene to a known reactive TCR set. The reference SARS-CoV-2 TCR set was derived from MIRA and filtered for enrichment in COVID-19-positive ImmuneCODE repertoires, a step that removed public or cross-reactive TCRs. Drawing on the MIRA antigens, annotated TCRs were analysed further at the level of specific ORF or position within ORF. Breadth was defined as annotated unique rearrangements over total unique productive rearrangements; depth was the summed frequency of those rearrangements. Two-sided Wilcoxon rank-sum tests were applied when comparing TCR breadth between groups. In its TCRdb copy, this immuneACCESS table keeps in-frame sequences only and misses some clones. Where compared with another copy, unresolved V genes explain less than half of these, and the others have no known cause. The V and J calls and the clone size are those of that table, but D and trimming were determined from the DNA. In this sample the table shows some 350,000 clones, about 91% of which occur a single time. Clones ranked in the top ten supply about 3.9% of the sample.

The chain employs TRBV9 and TRBJ2-3; 7 central bases correspond to TRBD2. The starting material was peripheral blood, obtained after recovery from COVID-19. The receptor's source is a human donor who had recovered from COVID-19. The DNA sequence reads TGTGCCAGCAGCGCGGGACTAAACACAGATACGCAGTATTTT. Translated, this gives CASSAGLNTDTQYF.